This T cell receptor (beta chain) was sequenced for a study of beta chain features in type 1 diabetes. Study-wide background: Patient and healthy donor groups were alike in age, gender and cell yields. Examination of sorted cells across all samples involved 100 million or so cells.

V trimming: 4 bases; J trimming: 6 bases; junction bases outside the gene matches: 13. CDR1 is KGHSH and CDR2 is LQKENI in the germline V gene. The length of the CDR3 is 16 residues. One heparinised draw of blood, averaging around 120 mL, came from each donor. This clone has ten or more counts. What it binds is unknown. The study, taken as a whole, reports: All four CD4+ subsets of Type 1 diabetes patients contained TCRB CDR3s that were moderately but significantly shorter.

All of the isolated RNA was reverse transcribed, so expressed TCRB transcripts were sequenced. Assay: immunoSEQ multiplex PCR; the TCRdb copy retains only in-frame clones and omits some. Here the sample spans some 300,000 clones, roughly 8% being singletons. Input material: central memory CD4+ T cells from blood. The receptor was isolated from a woman younger than 35 in good health. The J gene is TRBJ2-3, the V gene TRBV18, with TRBD1 matching 7 bases. The DNA for the CDR3 is TGTGCCAGCTCACGTGAGGCAGGGGGAACGAGCGATACGCAGTATTTT. Translating gives CASSREAGGTSDTQYF.